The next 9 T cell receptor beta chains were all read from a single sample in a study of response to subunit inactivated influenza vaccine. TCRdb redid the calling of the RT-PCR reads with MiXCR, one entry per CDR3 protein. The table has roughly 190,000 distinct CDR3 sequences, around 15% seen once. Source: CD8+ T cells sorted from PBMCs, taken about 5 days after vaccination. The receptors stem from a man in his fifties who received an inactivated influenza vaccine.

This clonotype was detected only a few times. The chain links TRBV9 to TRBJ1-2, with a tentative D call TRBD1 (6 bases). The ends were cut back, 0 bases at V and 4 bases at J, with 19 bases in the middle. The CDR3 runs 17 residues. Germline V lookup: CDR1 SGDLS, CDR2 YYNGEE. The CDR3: CASSVGGTPVGGYGYTF. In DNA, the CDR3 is TGTGCCAGCAGCGTAGGCGGGACACCCGTGGGAGGCTATGGCTACACCTTC.

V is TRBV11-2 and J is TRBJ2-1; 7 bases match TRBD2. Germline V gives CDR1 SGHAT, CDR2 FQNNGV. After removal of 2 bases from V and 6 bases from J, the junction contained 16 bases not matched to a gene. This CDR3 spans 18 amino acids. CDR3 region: CASSLNPSGLADVNEQFF. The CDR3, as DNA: TGTGCCAGCAGCTTAAATCCCTCGGGGCTAGCGGATGTCAATGAGCAGTTCTTC.

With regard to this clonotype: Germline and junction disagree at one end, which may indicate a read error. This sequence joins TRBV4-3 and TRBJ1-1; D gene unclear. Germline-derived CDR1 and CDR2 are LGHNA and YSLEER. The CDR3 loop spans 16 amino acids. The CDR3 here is CASSQDETRGNAEAFF. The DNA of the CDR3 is TGCGCCAGCAGCCAAGATGAGACGCGAGGGAACGCTGAAGCTTTCTTT.

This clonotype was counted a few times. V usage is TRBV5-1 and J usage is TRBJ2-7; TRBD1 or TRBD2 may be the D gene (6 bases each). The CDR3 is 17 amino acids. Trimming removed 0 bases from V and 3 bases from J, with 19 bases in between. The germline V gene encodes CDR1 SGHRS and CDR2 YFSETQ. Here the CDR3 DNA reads TGCGCCAGCAGCTTGGCCGAGTTGGAAAGGGGGGACTACGAGCAGTACTTC. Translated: CASSLAELERGDYEQYF.

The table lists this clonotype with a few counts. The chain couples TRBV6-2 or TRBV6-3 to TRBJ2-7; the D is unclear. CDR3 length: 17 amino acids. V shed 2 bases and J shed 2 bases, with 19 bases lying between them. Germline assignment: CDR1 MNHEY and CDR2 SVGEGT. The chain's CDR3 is CASSYDFRQVGPYEQYF. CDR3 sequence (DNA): TGTGCCAGCAGTTACGATTTTCGCCAGGTTGGTCCCTACGAGCAGTACTTC.

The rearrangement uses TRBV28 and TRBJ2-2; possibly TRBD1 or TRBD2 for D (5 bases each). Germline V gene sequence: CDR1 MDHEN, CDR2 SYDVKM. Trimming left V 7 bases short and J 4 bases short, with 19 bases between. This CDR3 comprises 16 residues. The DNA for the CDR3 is TGTGCCAGCACTACCGGGACCACTGCAAGCACCGGGGAGCTGTTTTTT. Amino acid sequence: CASTTGTTASTGELFF.

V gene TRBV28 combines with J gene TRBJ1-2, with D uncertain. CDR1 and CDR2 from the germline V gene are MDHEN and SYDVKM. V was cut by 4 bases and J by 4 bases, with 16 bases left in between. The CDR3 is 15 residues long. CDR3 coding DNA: TGTGCCAGCAGTTCTCGTAGCACCGGCGTCTATGGCTACACCTTC. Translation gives CASSSRSTGVYGYTF.

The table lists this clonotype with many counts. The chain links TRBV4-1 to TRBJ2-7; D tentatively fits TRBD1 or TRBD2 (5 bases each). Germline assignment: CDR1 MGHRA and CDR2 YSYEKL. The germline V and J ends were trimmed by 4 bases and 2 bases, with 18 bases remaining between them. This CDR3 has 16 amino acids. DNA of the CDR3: TGCGCCAGCAGCCCCAACCGGGACCTGGGGACCTACGAGCAGTACTTC. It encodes CASSPNRDLGTYEQYF.

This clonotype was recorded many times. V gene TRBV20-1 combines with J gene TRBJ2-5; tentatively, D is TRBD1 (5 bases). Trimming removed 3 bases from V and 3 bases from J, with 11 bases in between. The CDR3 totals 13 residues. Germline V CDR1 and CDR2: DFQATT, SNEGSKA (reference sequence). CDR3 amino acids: CSARSTVEETQYF. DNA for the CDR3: TGCAGTGCTAGGTCGACAGTAGAAGAGACCCAGTACTTC.